The present T cell receptor beta chain was sequenced within a study of regulatory T cells in long-lasting Graves disease. Time point denoted: newly diagnosed GD, antithyroid drugs for less than 3 months. Scientists built the TCR library using RNA that was extracted from PBMCs. iRepertoire HTBI primers and Arm-PCR of CDR3 regions built TCR beta libraries. TCRdb passed the multiplex PCR reads through MiXCR, listing each CDR3 protein once. The repertoire holds some 500,000 distinct CDR3 sequences, with roughly 13% as singletons. In its sample, this clonotype was seen a few times. Relative to the germline gene, one junction end is altered; a read error may explain this. Germline V lookup: CDR1 SGHRS, CDR2 YFSETQ. This CDR3 comprises 13 residues. The same sample was also used in a study of T cells in Graves' hyperthyroidism and ophthalmopathy. That source adds: Diagnoses were established using clinical symptoms, serum thyroxine and TRAb, thyroid ultrasound and orbital computed tomography.

The receptor comes from a young man with Graves disease. The chain is built from TRBV5-1 and TRBJ2-7; D is unresolved. Sequencing used peripheral blood mononuclear cells (PBMCs), obtained at new diagnosis, from a patient treated with antithyroid drugs. CDR3 in DNA: TGCGCCAGCAGCTTGATGACCTCCTCCGAGCAGTACTTC. Encoded protein: CASSLMTSSEQYF.